The sequence of this T cell receptor (beta chain) was determined in a study of shared clonotypes between healthy human individuals. The CDR3 loop spans 16 amino acids. Trimming removed 5 bases at V and 4 bases at J, with 18 bases between. Germline V gene lookup returns CDR1 MNHEY and CDR2 SMNVEV (reference sequence). Assay used: immunoSEQ multiplex PCR; TCRdb lists only in-frame clones, some missing. The data contain some 690,000 clones, around 90% of them seen just once; the ten biggest clones take up 34%. Sample: memory CD8+ T cells from PBMCs. Sample subset: CD45RO+ cells pooled with CCR7-negative TemRA cells. The chain recombines TRBV27 with TRBJ2-1; no firm D call. The origin of this receptor is a man aged 18 to 29 in good health. Some clones in this sample may be carry-over from other donors' samples. In nucleotides, the CDR3 is TGTGCCAGCAGTGCCCCCCAAGTACCCTCTTACAATGAGCAGTTCTTC. Translated, it gives CASSAPQVPSYNEQFF.